The text below deals with one TCR beta chain. Generated by immunoSEQ multiplex PCR, the TCRdb table keeps only in-frame clones and is missing some. The sample lists a few hundred thousand clones, approximately 92% occurring once. The sample is drawn from a study of control samples from healthy donors and cancer patients. This CDR3 has 14 residues. The J segment lost 4 bases and the V segment lost 4 bases, leaving 2 bases of the junction unmatched. CDR1 is MNHEY, CDR2 SVGEGT, per germline. This TCR was recovered from a man aged 40-50 years with head and neck cancer. V usage is TRBV6-2 or TRBV6-3 and J usage is TRBJ2-1; 9 positions match TRBD2. Specimen: PBMCs. The CDR3 sequence: CASSSLAGYNEQFF. DNA for the CDR3: TGTGCCAGCAGTTCGCTAGCGGGGTACAATGAGCAGTTCTTC.